The 27 T cell receptor beta chains in this list originate from one sample, sequenced in a study of CD8 T cells in ankylosing spondylitis. TCRdb independently ran MiXCR on the 5' RACE reads; one entry per CDR3 protein. The top ten hold under 7.5% of the sample, which has about 240,000 distinct CDR3 sequences, over 8.5% seen once. The sample comprised blood, either unsorted or a sorted T cell fraction (not recorded which). The receptor set was obtained from a male donor with ankylosing spondylitis or in good health (not recorded which).

In this sample, this clonotype turned up many times. The J gene is TRBJ2-1, the V gene TRBV5-1, with D unclear. Trimming pared 5 bases from V and 8 bases from J, leaving 8 bases between. The CDR3 contains 11 residues. Germline V lookup: CDR1 SGHRS, CDR2 YFSETQ. The CDR3 sequence: CASRVGDEQFF. Here the CDR3 DNA reads TGCGCCAGCAGGGTCGGCGATGAGCAGTTCTTC. The full variable domain, rest sourced from reference TRBV5-1 and TRBJ2-1, is KAGVTQTPRYLIKTRGQQVTLSCSPISGHRSVSWYQQTPGQGLQFLFEYFSETQRNKGNFPGRFSGRQFSNSRSEMNVSTLELGDSALYLCASRVGDEQFFGPGTRLTVL.

At least ten counts were recorded for this clonotype. V is TRBV15 and J is TRBJ1-1, with no clear D. Trimming took off 0 bases at V and 3 bases at J, with 11 bases between the two ends. Germline V gene sequence: CDR1 LNHNV, CDR2 YYDKDF (reference sequence). The CDR3 is made up of 15 amino acids. CDR3 coding DNA: TGTGCCACCAGCAGAGAAACTAGGGCTGACACTGAAGCTTTCTTT. It encodes CATSRETRADTEAFF.

This clonotype was seen ten or more times. The V call is TRBV7-2, the J call TRBJ2-3, with TRBD2 identical over 8 bases. V lost 5 bases, J lost 5 bases, and 9 bases stayed unmatched. CDR1 and CDR2 from the germline V gene are SGHTA and FQGNSA. CDR3 length: 15 residues. CDR3 residues: CASSPDSLAGDTQYF. Written as DNA, the CDR3 is TGTGCCAGCAGCCCTGACAGCCTAGCGGGAGATACGCAGTATTTT.

This clonotype was observed at least ten times. The chain is built from TRBV20-1 and TRBJ1-5; tentative D call: TRBD1 (5 bases). Trimming took off 4 bases at V and 4 bases at J, with 23 bases between the two ends. The CDR3 is made up of 17 amino acids. Per germline, CDR1 DFQATT and CDR2 SNEGSKA (reference sequence). CDR3 sequence reads: CSATTRRRDVRNQPQHF. The CDR3 DNA is TGCAGTGCTACCACGCGGAGGAGGGACGTAAGAAATCAGCCCCAGCATTTT.

This clonotype has ten or more counts. The chain has TRBV20-1 and TRBJ1-3; D gene uncertain. The CDR3 covers 15 residues. Germline values: CDR1 DFQATT, CDR2 SNEGSKA (reference sequence). Trimming shortened V by 3 bases and J by 0 bases, and 12 bases separated the two germline ends. Written as DNA, the CDR3 is TGCAGTGCTAGCCCGCGGCAGATCTCTGGAAACACCATATATTTT. Amino acid sequence: CSASPRQISGNTIYF.

This clonotype was recorded many times. CDR3 in amino acids: CATSDRDRSYGYTF. The CDR3, as DNA: TGTGCCACCAGTGACCGGGACAGGTCTTATGGCTACACCTTC. V and J are TRBV24-1 and TRBJ1-2, with TRBD1 identical over 8 bases. Germline V gene data show CDR1 as KGHDR and CDR2 as SFDVKD. Trimming cost V 4 bases and J 5 bases; bases outside gene matches: 5. The length of the CDR3 is 14 residues.

A few counts support this clonotype. The V gene is TRBV5-1, the J gene TRBJ2-1; 9 bases are a match to TRBD2. J was trimmed by 0 bases and V by 1 base; bases with no gene match: 8. Germline V gene data show CDR1 as SGHRS and CDR2 as YFSETQ. The CDR3 is 18 amino acids. For the CDR3, the DNA is TGCGCCAGCAGCTTGAGTAGACTAGCGGAGAGCTCCTACAATGAGCAGTTCTTC. It specifies CASSLSRLAESSYNEQFF.

The chain joins TRBV20-1 to TRBJ2-3; 12 bases match TRBD2. CDR1 and CDR2 (germline): DFQATT, SNEGSKA (reference sequence). The CDR3 length is 14 residues. V shed 6 bases, J shed 5 bases, and the junction held 6 bases outside the gene matches. CDR3 in amino acids: CSAPSGGAVDTQYF. The CDR3 nucleotides read TGCAGTGCCCCTAGCGGGGGGGCCGTAGATACGCAGTATTTT.

This clonotype was detected ten times or more. The chain employs TRBV25-1 and TRBJ2-2; 14 bases map to TRBD2. From germline, CDR1 is MGHDK and CDR2 SYGVNS. There are 18 residues in the CDR3. Trimming took 2 bases from V and 7 from J; bases not matched to a gene: 9. Here the CDR3 reads CASSEEGLAGVQVGELFF. The CDR3 nucleotides are TGTGCCAGCAGTGAAGAGGGACTAGCGGGAGTGCAGGTCGGGGAGCTGTTTTTT.

This clonotype was recorded many times. This chain connects TRBV6-5 to TRBJ1-5; 10 bases align to TRBD1. CDR1 and CDR2 (germline): MNHEY, SVGAGI. The CDR3 runs 15 residues. V trimming: 0 bases; J trimming: 9 bases; junction bases outside the gene matches: 5. The CDR3 is CASSYSRDRGMPQHF. CDR3 bases: TGTGCCAGCAGTTACTCTAGGGACAGGGGTATGCCCCAGCATTTT.

This clonotype was counted many times. This chain joins TRBV2 and TRBJ2-1; no definite D call. With 3 bases removed from V and 0 bases from J, the gap between germline ends came to 9 bases. Germline assignment: CDR1 SNHLY and CDR2 FYNNEI. This CDR3 comprises 15 residues. The CDR3 nucleotides are TGTGCCAGCAGTGAGGGCCTAAACTCCTACAATGAGCAGTTCTTC. Translation gives CASSEGLNSYNEQFF.

A remark on this clonotype: A much larger clone differs from this one at a single base, so this may be a read error. This chain joins TRBV27 and TRBJ2-1, with D possibly matching TRBD2 (6 bases). Germline CDR1 and CDR2: MNHEY and SMNVEV (reference sequence). Trimming removed 4 bases at V and 6 bases at J, with 13 bases between. CDR3 size: 14 residues. The CDR3 loop is CASSWGEPVNEQFF. The CDR3 DNA reads as TGTGCCAGCAGTTGGGGGGAGCCTGTCAATGAGCAGTTCTTC.

This clonotype was counted ten times or more. This chain joins TRBV12-3 or TRBV12-4 and TRBJ1-1; the D is unclear. This CDR3 is built from 12 residues. Trimming stripped 1 base from V and 9 bases from J, with 9 bases between. The CDR3 DNA is TGTGCCAGCAGTTTAGTAGGGAAAAAAGCTTTCTTT. Protein sequence: CASSLVGKKAFF.

This clonotype was detected many times. The chain recombines TRBV7-9 with TRBJ1-2; TRBD1 matches 7 bases. CDR3 size: 14 residues. CDR1 SEHNR and CDR2 FQNEAQ come from the germline V gene (reference sequence). J was trimmed by 4 bases and V by 3 bases; bases with no gene match: 5. CDR3: CASSLDAGGYGYTF. CDR3 nucleotides: TGTGCCAGCAGCTTGGATGCAGGGGGCTATGGCTACACCTTC.

The table lists this clonotype with many counts. This chain uses TRBV6-1 with TRBJ2-1; TRBD1 aligns across 7 bases. Germline trimming cut 8 bases from V and 5 bases from J; bases unmatched to any gene: 3. The germline V gene encodes CDR1 MNHNS and CDR2 SASEGT. The CDR3 totals 12 residues. CDR3 amino acids: CASQTGHNEQFF. The CDR3 DNA is TGTGCCAGCCAGACAGGGCACAATGAGCAGTTCTTC.

The CDR3 loop is CASSSTQGRVSPLHF. In nucleotides, the CDR3 is TGTGCCAGCAGCTCCACACAGGGACGGGTTTCACCCCTCCACTTT. V gene TRBV7-2 combines with J gene TRBJ1-6, with D perhaps matching TRBD1 (6 bases). Germline V gene data show CDR1 as SGHTA and CDR2 as FQGNSA. This CDR3 has 15 residues. V lost 4 bases and J lost 9, with 16 bases in between.

This clonotype was observed many times. The chain combines TRBV5-1 with TRBJ2-3; D is ambiguous. In germline, CDR1 is SGHRS, CDR2 YFSETQ. The V end was cut by 0 bases, the J end by 2 bases, with 10 bases between. The CDR3 sequence is 15 residues long. CDR3 DNA sequence: TGCGCCAGCAGCTTGGCCGGTCAGCCCACAGATACGCAGTATTTT. It encodes CASSLAGQPTDTQYF.

V and J are TRBV12-3 or TRBV12-4 and TRBJ2-2; D not certain. Trimming pared 4 bases from V and 5 bases from J, leaving 11 bases between. The length of the CDR3 is 14 residues. CDR3 region: CASSSLLVTGELFF. CDR3 DNA: TGTGCCAGCAGTTCGCTCCTTGTGACCGGGGAGCTGTTTTTT.

Regarding this clonotype: It may be a read error: a sequence one base away is much more abundant. This chain links TRBV5-1 with TRBJ1-1; TRBD1 might be the D (6 bases). Germline-derived CDR1 and CDR2 are SGHRS and YFSETQ. The CDR3 loop spans 15 amino acids. The CDR3 DNA follows: TGCGCCAGCAGCCCGGAGGGGGGCTGGGACACTGAAGCTTACTTT. Translated, it gives CASSPEGGWDTEAYF.

In its sample, this clonotype was seen a few times. This chain uses TRBV27 with TRBJ1-4; tentative D call: TRBD1 (6 bases). V was clipped by 0 bases and J by 8 bases, with 13 bases between them. CDR3 length: 15 residues. Germline V CDR1 and CDR2: MNHEY, SMNVEV (reference sequence). The CDR3 DNA sequence: TGTGCCAGCAGTTTATCCCCGGGGGCGAGGGAAAAACTGTTTTTT. It translates to CASSLSPGAREKLFF. Based on the CDR3 plus reference TRBV27 and TRBJ1-4, the full variable domain is EAQVTQNPRYLITVTGKKLTVTCSQNMNHEYMSWYRQDPGLGLRQIYYSMNVEVTDKGDVPEGYKVSRKEKRNFPLILESPSPNQTSLYFCASSLSPGAREKLFFGSGTQLSVL.

This clonotype was picked up many times. The genes are TRBV7-9 and TRBJ1-2, with 7 nucleotides matching TRBD1. V shed 5 bases, J shed 8 bases, and the junction held 11 bases outside the gene matches. The CDR3 loop spans 14 amino acids. CDR1 SEHNR and CDR2 FQNEAQ come from the germline V gene (reference sequence). The CDR3 DNA sequence: TGTGCCAGCAGCACCCGCGGACAGGAGGAGGGCTACACCTTC. Translation gives CASSTRGQEEGYTF.

This clonotype was picked up many times. The chain joins TRBV5-6 to TRBJ2-5; TRBD1 agrees at 9 bases. Germline V gene data show CDR1 as SGHDT and CDR2 as YYEEEE. V shed 3 bases, J shed 6 bases, and the junction held 6 bases outside the gene matches. This CDR3 spans 14 amino acids. Written as DNA, the CDR3 is TGTGCCAGCAGCTACGGGACAGGGCGGCAGACCCAGTACTTC. Translating it yields CASSYGTGRQTQYF. Supplemented by reference TRBV5-6 and TRBJ2-5, the full variable domain reads DAGVTQSPTHLIKTRGQQVTLRCSPKSGHDTVSWYQQALGQGPQFIFQYYEEEERQRGNFPDRFSGHQFPNYSSELNVNALLLGDSALYLCASSYGTGRQTQYFGPGTRLLVL.

This clonotype occurred many times. The chain joins TRBV3-1 to TRBJ1-2, with no clear D. Germline CDR1 LGHDT, CDR2 YNNKEL (reference sequence). The CDR3 consists of 17 residues. The ends were cut back, 0 bases at V and 7 bases at J, with 21 bases in the middle. In nucleotides, the CDR3 is TGTGCCAGCAGCCAAGATCCTTACTCGGGATCTTCAATTGGCTACACCTTC. The encoded protein is CASSQDPYSGSSIGYTF.

V and J are TRBV27 and TRBJ2-1; tentative D call: TRBD2 (5 bases). Looked up from germline, CDR1 is MNHEY and CDR2 is SMNVEV (reference sequence). This CDR3 is 12 amino acids long. V lost 5 bases and J lost 10, with 12 bases in between. The CDR3 DNA follows: TGTGCCAGCAGTCCCCCCAGAGGGGAGCAGTTCTTC. It is translated as CASSPPRGEQFF.

On this clonotype: A read error may be the cause here, since a much bigger clone is one base away. Likely a read error: the CDR3 ends without its conserved phenylalanine or tryptophan. The chain couples TRBV20-1 to TRBJ2-7, with 7 bases that match TRBD2. The V gene's germline CDR1 is DFQATT and CDR2 SNEGSKA (reference sequence). The CDR3 sequence is 14 residues long. V dropped 3 bases and J dropped 2; count of bases not matched to a gene: 7. CDR3: CSASIGGRAYEQYL. The CDR3 nucleotides are TGCAGTGCTAGTATTGGGGGGAGGGCCTACGAGCAGTACTTG.

In this sample, this clonotype turned up a few times. The chain carries TRBV6-6 and TRBJ2-7; no reliable D call. The CDR3 loop spans 13 amino acids. The germline gives CDR1 MNHNY, CDR2 SVGAGI (reference sequence). Trimming cost V 8 bases and J 3 bases, with 14 bases left between them. Here the CDR3 DNA reads TGTGCCAGCGGCGTAGCAGTTCGCTACGAGCAGTACTTC. Its protein is CASGVAVRYEQYF.

This clonotype was counted only a few times. V and J are TRBV5-5 and TRBJ2-5; 7 bases agree with TRBD1. This CDR3 comprises 13 residues. After removal of 1 base from V and 4 bases from J, the junction contained 1 base not matched to a gene. The germline V gene has CDR1 SGHKS and CDR2 YYEKEE (reference sequence). CDR3 sequence reads: CASSLTGVETQYF. CDR3 sequence (DNA): TGTGCCAGCAGCTTGACAGGGGTAGAGACCCAGTACTTC.